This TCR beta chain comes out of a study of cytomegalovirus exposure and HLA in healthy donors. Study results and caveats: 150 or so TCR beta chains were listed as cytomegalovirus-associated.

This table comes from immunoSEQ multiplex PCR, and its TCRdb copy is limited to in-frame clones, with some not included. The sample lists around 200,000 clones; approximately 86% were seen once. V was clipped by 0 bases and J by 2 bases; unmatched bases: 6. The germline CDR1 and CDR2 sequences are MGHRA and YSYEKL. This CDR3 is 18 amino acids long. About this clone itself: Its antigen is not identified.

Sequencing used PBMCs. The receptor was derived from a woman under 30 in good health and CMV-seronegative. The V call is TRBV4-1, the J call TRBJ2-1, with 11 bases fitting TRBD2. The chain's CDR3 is CASSQERPSGGTYNEQFF. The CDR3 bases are TGCGCCAGCAGCCAAGAACGGCCTAGCGGGGGGACCTACAATGAGCAGTTCTTC.